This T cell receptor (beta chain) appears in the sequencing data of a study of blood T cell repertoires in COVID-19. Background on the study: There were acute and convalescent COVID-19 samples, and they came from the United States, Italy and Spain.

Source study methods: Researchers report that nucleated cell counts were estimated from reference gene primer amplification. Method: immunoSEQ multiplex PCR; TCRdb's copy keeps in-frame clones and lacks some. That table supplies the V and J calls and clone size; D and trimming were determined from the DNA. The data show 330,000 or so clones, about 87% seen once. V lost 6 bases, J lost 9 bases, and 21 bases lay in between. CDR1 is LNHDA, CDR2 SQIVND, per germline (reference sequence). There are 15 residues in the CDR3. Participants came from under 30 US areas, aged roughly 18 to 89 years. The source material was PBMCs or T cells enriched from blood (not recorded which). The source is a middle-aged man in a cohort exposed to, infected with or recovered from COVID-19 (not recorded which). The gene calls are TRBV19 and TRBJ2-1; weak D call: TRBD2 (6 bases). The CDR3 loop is CASSPQSGDLPEQFF. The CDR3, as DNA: TGTGCCAGTAGCCCCCAATCGGGAGATCTTCCTGAGCAGTTCTTC.